This T cell receptor (beta chain) emerged from a study of CD8+ T cells in alopecia areata. Following extraction, RNA underwent reverse transcription to cDNA, which served as the sequencing template. Measured with immunoSEQ multiplex PCR; TCRdb has only the in-frame clones, and not every one. The table lists approximately 150,000 clones, 70% to 90% of them singletons. A note on this clone: Its antigen remains unknown.

The CDR3 consists of 13 residues. V gave up 6 bases and J gave up 7 bases, with 13 bases separating them. Germline CDR1 MNHNS, CDR2 SASEGT. Treatment in this sample: oral pan-JAK inhibitor, 5-10 mg twice daily. In alopecia areata patients, both lesional scalp punch biopsies and peripheral blood were collected. Notes on the study in general: Patients shared TCRs less clearly than mice did, possibly owing to HLA. Only one nonresponder was present, which leaves the link between baseline CD8+ expansion and response uncertain. Affected scalp, especially in alopecia totalis/universalis, had a higher clonality than normal scalp did.

The chain joins TRBV6-1 to TRBJ1-5, with D perhaps matching TRBD1 (6 bases). This clonotype originated in a human donor with alopecia areata. The sequencing used CD8+ T cells sorted from blood, collected at week 4, from a patient treated with tofacitinib. In DNA form, the CDR3 reads TGTGCCAGCAGCGTCAGGGGACGCCAGCCCCAGCATTTT. Its translation is CASSVRGRQPQHF.